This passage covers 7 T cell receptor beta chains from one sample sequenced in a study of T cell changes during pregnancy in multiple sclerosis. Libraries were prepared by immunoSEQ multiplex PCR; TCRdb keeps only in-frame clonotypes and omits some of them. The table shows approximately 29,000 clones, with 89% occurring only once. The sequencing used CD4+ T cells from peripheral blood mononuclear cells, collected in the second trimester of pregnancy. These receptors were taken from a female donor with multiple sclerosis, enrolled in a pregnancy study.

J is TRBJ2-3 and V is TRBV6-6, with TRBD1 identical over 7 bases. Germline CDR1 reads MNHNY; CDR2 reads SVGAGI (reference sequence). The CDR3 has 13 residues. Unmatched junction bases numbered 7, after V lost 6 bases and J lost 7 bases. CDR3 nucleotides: TGTGCCAGCAGACCTACAGGGGTTCATACGCAGTATTTT. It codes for CASRPTGVHTQYF.

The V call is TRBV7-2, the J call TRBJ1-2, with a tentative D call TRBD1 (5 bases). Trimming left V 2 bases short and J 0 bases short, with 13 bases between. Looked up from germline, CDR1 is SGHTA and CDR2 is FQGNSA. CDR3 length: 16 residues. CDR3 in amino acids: CASSLTRQTSNYGYTF. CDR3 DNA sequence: TGTGCCAGCAGCTTAACTCGACAGACATCTAACTATGGCTACACCTTC.

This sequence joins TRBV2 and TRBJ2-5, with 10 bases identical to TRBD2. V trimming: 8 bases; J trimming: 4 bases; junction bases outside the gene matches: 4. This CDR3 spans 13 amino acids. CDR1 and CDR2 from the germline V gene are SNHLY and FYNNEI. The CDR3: CASSSGGGETQYF. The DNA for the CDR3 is TGTGCCAGCTCAAGCGGGGGGGGAGAGACCCAGTACTTC.

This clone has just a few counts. CDR3 DNA sequence: TGCAGCGTTGTCAAGGTCTCCTTTAGCGATACGCAGTATTTT. Translating gives CSVVKVSFSDTQYF. The chain carries TRBV29-1 and TRBJ2-3; D is ambiguous. The CDR3 spans 14 residues. Germline CDR1 reads SQVTM; CDR2 reads ANQGSEA. Trimming cost V 4 bases and J 6 bases, with 17 bases left between them.

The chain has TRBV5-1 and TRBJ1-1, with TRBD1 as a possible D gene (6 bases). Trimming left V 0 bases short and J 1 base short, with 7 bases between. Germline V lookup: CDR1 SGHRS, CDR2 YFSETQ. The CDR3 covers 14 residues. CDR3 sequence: CASSLEGGNTEAFF. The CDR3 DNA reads TGCGCCAGCAGCTTGGAAGGGGGGAACACTGAAGCTTTCTTT.

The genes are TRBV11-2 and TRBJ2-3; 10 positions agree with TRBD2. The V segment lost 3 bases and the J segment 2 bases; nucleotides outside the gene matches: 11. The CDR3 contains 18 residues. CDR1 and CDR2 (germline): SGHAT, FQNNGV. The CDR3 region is CASSFLRQRGGTTDTQYF. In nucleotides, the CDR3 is TGTGCCAGCAGCTTCCTTCGCCAGCGGGGGGGAACCACAGATACGCAGTATTTT.

CDR3 sequence reads: CASSLPGGGSYNEQFF. The CDR3 region has the DNA TGTGCCAGCAGCCTCCCAGGCGGGGGCTCCTACAATGAGCAGTTCTTC. The V call is TRBV5-8, the J call TRBJ2-1; 7 nucleotides agree with TRBD2. CDR1 is SGHTS and CDR2 is YDEGEE in the germline V gene. The V gene end was trimmed by 4 bases and the J gene end by 0 bases; junction bases not matched to a gene: 7. The CDR3 sequence is 16 residues long.